These 10 T cell receptor beta chains were sequenced from one sample in a study of beta chain features in type 1 diabetes. Expressed TCRB transcripts were sequenced, since all the RNA that had been isolated was reverse transcribed. Assay used: immunoSEQ multiplex PCR; TCRdb lists only in-frame clones, some missing. The repertoire holds 150,000 to 160,000 clones, with more than 9.5% as singletons. Input material: central memory CD4+ T cells from blood. These receptors were taken from a man younger than 30 in good health.

V usage is TRBV7-2 and J usage is TRBJ2-1; TRBD2 matches 7 bases. This CDR3 has 13 amino acids. The V gene end was trimmed by 5 bases and the J gene end by 4 bases; junction bases not matched to a gene: 2. Germline values: CDR1 SGHTA, CDR2 FQGNSA. The CDR3 DNA sequence: TGTGCCAGCAGCCCCGGGGGGTACAATGAGCAGTTCTTC. This encodes CASSPGGYNEQFF.

This clone came up a few times. This chain links TRBV2 with TRBJ2-3; no definite D call. Germline V CDR1 and CDR2: SNHLY, FYNNEI. The CDR3 covers 12 residues. V was clipped by 3 bases and J by 2 bases, with 3 bases between them. CDR3 in DNA: TGTGCCAGCAGTGATGACACAGATACGCAGTATTTT. Translation gives CASSDDTDTQYF.

This chain connects TRBV28 to TRBJ1-5; D call uncertain. This CDR3 has 14 amino acids. The ends were cut back, 3 bases at V and 5 bases at J, with 11 bases in the middle. CDR1 MDHEN and CDR2 SYDVKM come from the germline V gene. The CDR3 loop is CASSFPTEHQPQHF. The CDR3 DNA reads as TGTGCCAGCAGTTTCCCGACGGAGCATCAGCCCCAGCATTTT.

The chain has TRBV28 and TRBJ2-1; the D gene is possibly TRBD1 (6 bases). CDR1 is MDHEN, CDR2 SYDVKM, per germline. This CDR3 region has 12 residues. V was pared by 6 bases and J by 7 bases, with 10 bases between. CDR3 in DNA: TGTGCCAGCAGGCAGAGGGGGAATGAGCAGTTCTTC. The encoded protein is CASRQRGNEQFF.

This clone occurred a few times. The chain recombines TRBV7-2 with TRBJ2-7; possible D gene TRBD1, 6 bases. Trimming removed 6 bases at V and 2 bases at J, with 14 bases between. The length of the CDR3 is 14 residues. Germline CDR1 and CDR2: SGHTA and FQGNSA. The DNA of the CDR3 is TGTGCCAGCAGTAACAACAGGGTTGCCTACGAGCAGTACTTC. It translates to CASSNNRVAYEQYF. Drawing the rest from reference TRBV7-2 and TRBJ2-7, the complete variable domain is GAGVSQSPSNKVTEKGKDVELRCDPISGHTALYWYRQSLGQGLEFLIYFQGNSAPDKSGLPSDRFSAERTGGSVSTLTIQRTQQEDSAVYLCASSNNRVAYEQYFGPGTRLTVT.

This clone has only one observation. The rearrangement links TRBV14 to TRBJ2-6; no firm D call. Trimming shortened V by 4 bases and J by 0 bases, and 16 bases separated the two germline ends. The CDR3 spans 18 residues. Germline CDR1 SGHDN, CDR2 FVKESK. CDR3 bases: TGTGCCAGCAGCCCCTCCCGTCAACGAATCTCTGGGGCCAACGTCCTGACTTTC. Amino acid sequence: CASSPSRQRISGANVLTF.

This chain uses TRBV5-1 with TRBJ2-5; D not resolved. The ends were cut back, 0 bases at V and 6 bases at J, with 12 bases in the middle. The germline V gene has CDR1 SGHRS and CDR2 YFSETQ. This CDR3 contains 14 residues. The CDR3 DNA reads TGCGCCAGCAGCTTGGGGTCAAGTGGAAAGACCCAGTACTTC. Protein sequence: CASSLGSSGKTQYF. Full variable domain (outside the CDR3, taken from reference TRBV5-1 and TRBJ2-5): KAGVTQTPRYLIKTRGQQVTLSCSPISGHRSVSWYQQTPGQGLQFLFEYFSETQRNKGNFPGRFSGRQFSNSRSEMNVSTLELGDSALYLCASSLGSSGKTQYFGPGTRLLVL.

This clone was found a few times. V is TRBV4-3 and J is TRBJ1-1; D not resolved. The CDR3 has 14 amino acids. Trimming left V 1 base short and J 0 bases short, with 6 bases between. Per the germline V gene, CDR1 is LGHNA and CDR2 is YSLEER. In DNA form, the CDR3 reads TGCGCCAGCAGCCAAGGACCCATGAACACTGAAGCTTTCTTT. It encodes CASSQGPMNTEAFF.

This chain joins TRBV27 and TRBJ2-6, with D tentatively TRBD1 (6 bases). The CDR3 extends over 16 amino acids. Per the germline V gene, CDR1 is MNHEY and CDR2 is SMNVEV (reference sequence). Trimming pared 5 bases from V and 2 bases from J, leaving 13 bases between. Here the CDR3 reads CASSPTGWAGANVLTF. The DNA for the CDR3 is TGTGCCAGCAGTCCCACAGGGTGGGCTGGGGCCAACGTCCTGACTTTC.

The chain combines TRBV7-9 with TRBJ2-3; 10 bases align to TRBD1. The CDR3 sequence is 16 residues long. Germline V gives CDR1 SEHNR, CDR2 FQNEAQ (reference sequence). Trimming removed 5 bases from V and 2 bases from J; junction bases left unmatched: 7. CDR3 sequence (DNA): TGTGCCAGCAGCCCGGGGACAGGGGCCATCACAGATACGCAGTATTTT. Its protein product is CASSPGTGAITDTQYF. The whole variable domain, filled in from reference TRBV7-9 and TRBJ2-3, reads DTGVSQNPRHKITKRGQNVTFRCDPISEHNRLYWYRQTLGQGPEFLTYFQNEAQLEKSRLLSDRFSAERPKGSFSTLEIQRTEQGDSAMYLCASSPGTGAITDTQYFGPGTRLTVL.